This TCR beta chain comes out of a study of cytomegalovirus exposure and HLA in healthy donors. Of note for this clone: What it recognizes is unknown.

Points from the study as a whole: The only immune exposure information that was available was CMV serostatus. CMV antigen specificity of three CMV-associated chains was confirmed in vitro.

PCR was performed using 60 Vbeta and 13 Jbeta primers. Sequenced by immunoSEQ multiplex PCR; TCRdb stores in-frame clones only, minus some. Of about 190,000 clones listed, about four fifths are singletons. CDR1 SGHNT and CDR2 YYREEE come from the germline V gene (reference sequence). CDR3 length equals 14 residues. Trimming cost V 0 bases and J 5 bases, with 8 bases left between them. The chain links TRBV5-4 to TRBJ2-2; D call uncertain. The sequence came from a woman aged 25 to 39 in good health and CMV-seropositive. Material: PBMCs. The CDR3 DNA reads TGTGCCAGCAGCTTGGTTCCTGAGACCGGGGAGCTGTTTTTT. This codes for CASSLVPETGELFF.